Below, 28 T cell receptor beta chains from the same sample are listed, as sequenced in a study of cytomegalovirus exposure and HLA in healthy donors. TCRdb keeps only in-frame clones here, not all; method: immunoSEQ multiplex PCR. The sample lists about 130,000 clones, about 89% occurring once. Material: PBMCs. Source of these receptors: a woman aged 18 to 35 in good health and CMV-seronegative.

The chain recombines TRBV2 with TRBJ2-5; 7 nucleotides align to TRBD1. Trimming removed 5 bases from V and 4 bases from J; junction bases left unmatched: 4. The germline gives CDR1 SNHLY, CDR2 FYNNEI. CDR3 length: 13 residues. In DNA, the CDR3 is TGTGCCAGCAGTCGACAGGGCGGAGAGACCCAGTACTTC. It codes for CASSRQGGETQYF. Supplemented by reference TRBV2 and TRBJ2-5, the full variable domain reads EPEVTQTPSHQVTQMGQEVILRCVPISNHLYFYWYRQILGQKVEFLVSFYNNEISEKSEIFDDQFSVERPDGSNFTLKIRSTKLEDSAMYFCASSRQGGETQYFGPGTRLLVL.

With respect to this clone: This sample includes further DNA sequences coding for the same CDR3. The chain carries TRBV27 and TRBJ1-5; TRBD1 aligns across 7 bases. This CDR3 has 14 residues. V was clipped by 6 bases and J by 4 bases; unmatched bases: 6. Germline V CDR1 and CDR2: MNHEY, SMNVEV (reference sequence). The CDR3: CASSRTGVNQPQHF. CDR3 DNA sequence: TGTGCCAGCAGCAGAACAGGGGTGAATCAGCCCCAGCATTTT.

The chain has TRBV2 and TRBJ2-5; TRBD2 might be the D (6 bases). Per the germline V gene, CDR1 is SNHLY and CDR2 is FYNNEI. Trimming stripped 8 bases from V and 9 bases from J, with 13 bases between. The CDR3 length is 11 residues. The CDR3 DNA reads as TGTGCCAGCGTCCGGCGCGGGGCCCAGTACTTC. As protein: CASVRRGAQYF.

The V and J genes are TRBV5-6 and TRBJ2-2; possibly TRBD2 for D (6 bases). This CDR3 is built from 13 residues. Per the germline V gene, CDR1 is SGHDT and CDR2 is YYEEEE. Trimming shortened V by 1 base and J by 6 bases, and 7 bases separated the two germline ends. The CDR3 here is CASSLWGAGELFF. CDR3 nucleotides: TGTGCCAGCAGCTTGTGGGGGGCCGGGGAGCTGTTTTTT.

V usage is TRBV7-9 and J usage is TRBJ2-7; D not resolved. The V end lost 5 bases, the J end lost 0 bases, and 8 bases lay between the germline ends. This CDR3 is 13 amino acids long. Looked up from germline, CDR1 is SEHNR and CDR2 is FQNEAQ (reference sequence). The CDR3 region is CASSPSSSYEQYF. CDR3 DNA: TGTGCCAGCAGCCCGTCCTCCTCCTACGAGCAGTACTTC.

CDR3 region: CASTLRSTGAVSNEQFF. For the CDR3, the DNA is TGTGCCAGTACCCTACGCTCGACGGGAGCGGTTAGTAATGAGCAGTTCTTC. The rearrangement uses TRBV19 and TRBJ2-1, with D possibly TRBD2 on 6 matching bases. The CDR3 sequence is 17 residues long. V was trimmed by 7 bases and J by 7 bases, leaving 26 bases between them. Germline lookup yields CDR1 LNHDA and CDR2 SQIVND (reference sequence).

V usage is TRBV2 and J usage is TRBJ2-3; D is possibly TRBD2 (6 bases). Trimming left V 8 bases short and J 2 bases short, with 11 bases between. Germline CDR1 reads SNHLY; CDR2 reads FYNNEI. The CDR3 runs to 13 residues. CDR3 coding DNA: TGTGCCAGCGTAGCGGAGGCCACAGATACGCAGTATTTT. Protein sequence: CASVAEATDTQYF. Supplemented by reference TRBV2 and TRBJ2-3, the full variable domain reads EPEVTQTPSHQVTQMGQEVILRCVPISNHLYFYWYRQILGQKVEFLVSFYNNEISEKSEIFDDQFSVERPDGSNFTLKIRSTKLEDSAMYFCASVAEATDTQYFGPGTRLTVL.

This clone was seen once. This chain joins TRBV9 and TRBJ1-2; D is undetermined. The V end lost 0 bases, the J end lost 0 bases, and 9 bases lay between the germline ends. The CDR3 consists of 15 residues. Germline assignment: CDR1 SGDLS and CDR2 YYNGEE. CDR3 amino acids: CASSVEMSTNYGYTF. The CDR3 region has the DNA TGTGCCAGCAGCGTAGAAATGAGCACTAACTATGGCTACACCTTC.

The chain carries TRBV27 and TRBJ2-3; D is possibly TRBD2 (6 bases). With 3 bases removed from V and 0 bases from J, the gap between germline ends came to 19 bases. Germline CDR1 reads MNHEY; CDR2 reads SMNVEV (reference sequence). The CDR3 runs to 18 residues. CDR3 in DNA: TGTGCCAGCAGTTTCTATCCCTCCGGGAGAGATAGCACAGATACGCAGTATTTT. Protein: CASSFYPSGRDSTDTQYF.

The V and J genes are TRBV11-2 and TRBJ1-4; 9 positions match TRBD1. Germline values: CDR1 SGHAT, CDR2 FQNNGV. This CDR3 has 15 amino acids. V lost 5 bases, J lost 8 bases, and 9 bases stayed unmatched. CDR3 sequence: CASSPGTGKGEKLFF. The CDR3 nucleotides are TGTGCCAGCAGCCCCGGGACAGGGAAGGGCGAAAAACTGTTTTTT.

This CDR3 reads CASSSGTKNTGELFF. The CDR3 nucleotides read TGTGCCAGCAGCTCCGGGACAAAGAACACCGGGGAGCTGTTTTTT. This chain links TRBV5-4 with TRBJ2-2; a weak D match, TRBD1 (6 bases). The CDR3 is made up of 15 amino acids. Trimming cost V 3 bases and J 1 base, with 10 bases left between them. CDR1 is SGHNT, CDR2 YYREEE, per germline (reference sequence).

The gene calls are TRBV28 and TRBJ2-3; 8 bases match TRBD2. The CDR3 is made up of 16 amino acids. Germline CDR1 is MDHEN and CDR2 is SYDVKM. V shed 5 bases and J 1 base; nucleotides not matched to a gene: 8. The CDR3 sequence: CASSLSGIGRTDTQYF. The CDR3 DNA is TGTGCCAGCAGTCTTAGCGGGATCGGACGCACAGATACGCAGTATTTT. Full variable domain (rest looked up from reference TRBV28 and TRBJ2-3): DVKVTQSSRYLVKRTGEKVFLECVQDMDHENMFWYRQDPGLGLRLIYFSYDVKMKEKGDIPEGYSVSREKKERFSLILESASTNQTSMYLCASSLSGIGRTDTQYFGPGTRLTVL.

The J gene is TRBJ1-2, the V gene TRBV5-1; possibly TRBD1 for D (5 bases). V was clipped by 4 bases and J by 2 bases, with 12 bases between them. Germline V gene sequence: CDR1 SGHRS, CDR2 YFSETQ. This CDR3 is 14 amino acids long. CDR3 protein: CASSMDTANYGYTF. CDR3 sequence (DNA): TGCGCCAGCAGCATGGACACAGCCAACTATGGCTACACCTTC. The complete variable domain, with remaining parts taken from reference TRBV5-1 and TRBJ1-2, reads KAGVTQTPRYLIKTRGQQVTLSCSPISGHRSVSWYQQTPGQGLQFLFEYFSETQRNKGNFPGRFSGRQFSNSRSEMNVSTLELGDSALYLCASSMDTANYGYTFGSGTRLTVV.

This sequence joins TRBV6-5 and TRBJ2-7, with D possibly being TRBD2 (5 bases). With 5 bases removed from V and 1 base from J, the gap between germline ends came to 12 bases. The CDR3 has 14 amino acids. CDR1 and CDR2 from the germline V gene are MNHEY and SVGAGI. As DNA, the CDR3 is TGTGCCAGCAGTGACCGCGAGGGTTCCTACGAGCAGTACTTC. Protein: CASSDREGSYEQYF.

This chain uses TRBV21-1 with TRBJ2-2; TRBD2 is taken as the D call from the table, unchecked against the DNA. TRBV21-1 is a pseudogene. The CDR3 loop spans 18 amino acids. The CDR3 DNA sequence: TGTGCCAGCAGCCCCGGAACGACTAGCGGGATGCACACCGGGGAGCTGTTTTTT. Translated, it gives CASSPGTTSGMHTGELFF.

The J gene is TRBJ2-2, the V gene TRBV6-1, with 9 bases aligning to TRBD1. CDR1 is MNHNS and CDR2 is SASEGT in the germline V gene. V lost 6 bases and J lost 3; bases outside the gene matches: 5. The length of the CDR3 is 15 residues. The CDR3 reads CASSLGQGYTGELFF. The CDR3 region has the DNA TGTGCCAGCAGCCTCGGACAGGGGTACACCGGGGAGCTGTTTTTT.

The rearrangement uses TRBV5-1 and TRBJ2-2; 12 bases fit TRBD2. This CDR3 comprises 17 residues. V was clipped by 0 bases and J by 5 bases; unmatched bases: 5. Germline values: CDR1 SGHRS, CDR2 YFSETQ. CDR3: CASSLAVLAGGTGELFF. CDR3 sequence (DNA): TGCGCCAGCAGCTTGGCTGTACTAGCGGGAGGAACCGGGGAGCTGTTTTTT.

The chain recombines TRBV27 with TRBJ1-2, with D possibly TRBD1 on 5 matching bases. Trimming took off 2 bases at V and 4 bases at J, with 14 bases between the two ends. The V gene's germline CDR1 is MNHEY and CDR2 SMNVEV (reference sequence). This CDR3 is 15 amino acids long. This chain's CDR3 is CASSLRGGARYGYTF. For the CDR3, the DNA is TGTGCCAGCAGTTTAAGGGGAGGGGCTCGCTATGGCTACACCTTC.

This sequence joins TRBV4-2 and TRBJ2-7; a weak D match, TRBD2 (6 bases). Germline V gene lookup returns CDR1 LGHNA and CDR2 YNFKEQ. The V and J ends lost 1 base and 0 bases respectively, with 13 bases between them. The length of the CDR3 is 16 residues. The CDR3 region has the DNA TGTGCCAGCAGCCAAGGTCTGCTAGCGAGCTCCTACGAGCAGTACTTC. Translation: CASSQGLLASSYEQYF.

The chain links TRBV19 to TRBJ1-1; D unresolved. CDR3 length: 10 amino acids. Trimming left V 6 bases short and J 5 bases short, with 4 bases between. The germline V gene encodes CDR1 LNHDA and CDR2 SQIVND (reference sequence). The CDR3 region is CASRRTEAFF. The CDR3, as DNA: TGTGCCAGTAGGAGGACTGAAGCTTTCTTT.

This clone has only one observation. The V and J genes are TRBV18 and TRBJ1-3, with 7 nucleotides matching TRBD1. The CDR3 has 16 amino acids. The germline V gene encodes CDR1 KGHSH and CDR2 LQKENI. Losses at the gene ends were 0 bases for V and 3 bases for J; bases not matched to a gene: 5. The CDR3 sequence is CASSPPTGSRGNTIYF. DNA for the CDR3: TGTGCCAGCTCACCACCGACAGGGAGCCGTGGAAACACCATATATTTT. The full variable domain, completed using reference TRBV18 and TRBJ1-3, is NAGVMQNPRHLVRRRGQEARLRCSPMKGHSHVYWYRQLPEEGLKFMVYLQKENIIDESGMPKERFSAEFPKEGPSILRIQQVVRGDSAAYFCASSPPTGSRGNTIYFGEGSWLTVV.

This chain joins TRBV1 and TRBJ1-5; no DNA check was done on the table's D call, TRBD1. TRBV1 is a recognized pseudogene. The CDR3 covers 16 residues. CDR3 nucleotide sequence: TGCACCAGCAGCCAAGATGCCAGGGCCGATTCTCAGCCCCAGCATTTT. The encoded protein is CTSSQDARADSQPQHF.

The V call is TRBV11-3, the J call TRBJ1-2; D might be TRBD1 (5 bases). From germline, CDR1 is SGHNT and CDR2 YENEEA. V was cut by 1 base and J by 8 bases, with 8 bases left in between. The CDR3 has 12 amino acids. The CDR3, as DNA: TGTGCCAGCAGCTTAGCCGGGGGAGGCTACACCTTC. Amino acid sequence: CASSLAGGGYTF.

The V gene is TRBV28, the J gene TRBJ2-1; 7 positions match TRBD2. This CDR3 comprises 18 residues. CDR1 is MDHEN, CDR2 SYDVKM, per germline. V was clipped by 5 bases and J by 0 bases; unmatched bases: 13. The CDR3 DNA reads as TGTGCCAGCAGTCCTAACCGTGTGGGACTATCCTCCTACAATGAGCAGTTCTTC. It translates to CASSPNRVGLSSYNEQFF.

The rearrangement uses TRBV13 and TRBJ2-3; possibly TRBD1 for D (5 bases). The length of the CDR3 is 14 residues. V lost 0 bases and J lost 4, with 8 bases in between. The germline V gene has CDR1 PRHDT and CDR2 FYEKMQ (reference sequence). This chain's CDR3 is CASSLGGAPDTQYF. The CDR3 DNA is TGTGCCAGCAGCTTAGGTGGGGCCCCAGATACGCAGTATTTT. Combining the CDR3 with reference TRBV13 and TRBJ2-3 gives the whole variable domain AAGVIQSPRHLIKEKRETATLKCYPIPRHDTVYWYQQGPGQDPQFLISFYEKMQSDKGSIPDRFSAQQFSDYHSELNMSSLELGDSALYFCASSLGGAPDTQYFGPGTRLTVL.

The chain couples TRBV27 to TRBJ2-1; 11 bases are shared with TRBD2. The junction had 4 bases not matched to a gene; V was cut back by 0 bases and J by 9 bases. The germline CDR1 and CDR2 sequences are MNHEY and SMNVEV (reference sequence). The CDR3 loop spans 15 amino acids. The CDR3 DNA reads TGTGCCAGCAGTTTATCACTAGCGGGAGCCGGTGAGCAGTTCTTC. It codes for CASSLSLAGAGEQFF.

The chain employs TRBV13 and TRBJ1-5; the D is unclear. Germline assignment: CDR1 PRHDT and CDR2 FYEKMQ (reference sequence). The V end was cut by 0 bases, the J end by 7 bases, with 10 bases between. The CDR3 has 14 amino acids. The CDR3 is CASSLGAGLQPQHF. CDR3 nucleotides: TGTGCCAGCAGCTTAGGGGCGGGGTTGCAGCCCCAGCATTTT. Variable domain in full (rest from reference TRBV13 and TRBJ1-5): AAGVIQSPRHLIKEKRETATLKCYPIPRHDTVYWYQQGPGQDPQFLISFYEKMQSDKGSIPDRFSAQQFSDYHSELNMSSLELGDSALYFCASSLGAGLQPQHFGDGTRLSIL.

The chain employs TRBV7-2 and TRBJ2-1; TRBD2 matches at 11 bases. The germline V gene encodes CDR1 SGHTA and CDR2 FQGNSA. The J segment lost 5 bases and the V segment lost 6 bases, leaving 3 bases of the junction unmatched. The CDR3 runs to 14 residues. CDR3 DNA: TGTGCCAGCAGATCTAGCGGGAGGAACAATGAGCAGTTCTTC. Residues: CASRSSGRNNEQFF.